One T cell receptor beta chain is described in this entry. This clone's antigen is unknown. There are no base qualities to consult, and no much larger clone falls within one base. Reading from cysteine to phenylalanine, the CDR3 counts 15 amino acids. Kept here is only the CDR3 DNA, which spans 45 bases and is read in frame from base 1. The germline V gene (reference sequence) supplies CDR1 LNHDA and CDR2 SQIVND. This entry comes from a study of regulatory T cells in long-lasting Graves disease (dated by TCRdb to about 2021). Some background on the complete study: In the newly diagnosed Graves' disease group, patients had been taking antithyroid drugs for less than 3 months. A total of 33 samples underwent TCR sequencing, from about 13 patients with persistent Graves' disease and approximately 20 patients with newly diagnosed Graves' disease. The study was conducted in China and was registered as a clinical trial. This study used TCR sequencing and RNA sequencing of peripheral blood to compare persistent Graves' disease patients against newly diagnosed Graves' disease patients. Study-level results and caveats: The authors noted that the small sample size was a limitation that may lower accuracy. Compared with newly diagnosed patients, persistent Graves' disease patients had lower TCR Shannon entropy and fewer highly expanded clones, which suggests clonal expansion. Sequencing and analysis were limited to the TCR beta chain. Only peripheral blood was studied, because thyroid tissue, the primary lesion, was inaccessible. Preferential use of TRBV28, TRBJ1-2 and TRBJ2-5 was observed in persistent disease, whereas TRBV20-1 and TRBJ2-1 were favored in newly diagnosed disease. Patients with persistent disease shared more public clonotypes (roughly 2,900) than newly diagnosed patients did (about 970).

Preparation of the library involved multiplex PCR. Sequencer: Illumina HiSeq 4000. To build TCR beta libraries, CDR3 regions were amplified by Arm-PCR using iRepertoire HTBI primers. Before sequencing, the PCR products underwent gel purification. Per the original workflow: A total of 62 TRBV and about 13 TRBJ segments were identified across samples and were used for gene usage analysis of CDR3 amino acid clonotypes. COPE and FqMerger were used to merge the filtered high-quality paired reads into contigs. BLAST was used to align contigs to IMGT TRBV, TRBD and TRBJ reference genes, and CDR3 was defined according to IMGT. Any clonotype with a frequency above 0.1% was counted as a highly expanded clone. Repertoire diversity was measured by Shannon entropy, and V-J evenness by the Gini coefficient. A clonotype found in more than one individual was treated as public. The public reads were run again by TCRdb, first through fastp at Q25 and then through MiXCR, and only productive beta chains were kept. Here each entry gathers all rows of one CDR3 protein and keeps the most common genes and DNA. These V and J calls derive from TCRdb rather than the authors' analysis. In this sample the table shows around 400,000 distinct CDR3 sequences, about 16% of which occur a single time. The ten largest clones take up 22% of the sample.

The label giving this sample's time point can be read as: newly diagnosed GD, antithyroid drugs for less than 3 months. For both TCR sequencing and RNA sequencing, RNA was extracted from PBMCs using TRIzol. Graves' disease was diagnosed according to American Thyroid Association guidelines. Patients for the study were recruited at an endocrinology department in Xi'an, China. Each patient gave roughly 10 milliliters of peripheral blood, collected in an EDTA anticoagulant tube. PBMCs were isolated by Ficoll Paque Plus density gradient separation without further T cell sorting. RNA quality was checked with an Agilent 2100 Bioanalyzer and agarose gel, and concentration with a NanoDrop 2000.

This receptor chain uses TRBV19 and TRBJ2-1; the D region may be TRBD1 or TRBD2, each matching 5 bases equally. TRBJ2-7 matches the DNA end more closely, so the J call is doubtful. The clonotype comes from a female donor with Graves disease. Source: peripheral blood mononuclear cells (PBMCs), taken at new diagnosis, from a patient treated with antithyroid drugs. The CDR3 has the sequence CASRLSRDPYNEQYF. The bases are TGTGCCAGTAGGCTCTCCCGGGACCCTTACAATGAGCAGTACTTC.